The 21 T cell receptor beta chains below all came from one sample that was sequenced in a study of blood T cell repertoires in COVID-19. TCRdb's copy holds only in-frame clones and misses some; the assay was immunoSEQ multiplex PCR. The sample lists some 190,000 clones; around 84% were seen once. The material sequenced was PBMCs or T cells enriched from blood (not recorded which). The source is a woman aged 25 to 39 who had been exposed to COVID-19.

V gene TRBV6-2 or TRBV6-3 combines with J gene TRBJ2-5, with 12 bases aligning to TRBD2. The CDR3 spans 18 residues. Germline CDR1 MNHEY, CDR2 SVGEGT. The V segment lost 2 bases and the J segment 1 base; nucleotides outside the gene matches: 8. CDR3 sequence reads: CASSYDRPSGGAQETQYF. CDR3 nucleotides: TGTGCCAGCAGTTACGATCGACCTAGCGGGGGGGCCCAAGAGACCCAGTACTTC.

The chain uses TRBV5-6 and TRBJ2-7; TRBD2 matches 12 bases. CDR1 SGHDT and CDR2 YYEEEE come from the germline V gene. V shed 5 bases and J 2 bases; nucleotides not matched to a gene: 8. The CDR3 is 16 amino acids. CDR3 loop: CASSQIRTSGAYEQYF. DNA of the CDR3: TGTGCCAGCAGTCAGATAAGGACTAGCGGGGCCTACGAGCAGTACTTC.

In its sample, this clone was seen a few times. This chain's CDR3 is CASSSLIGGNEQFF. CDR3 sequence (DNA): TGTGCCAGCAGTTCCCTTATCGGCGGCAATGAGCAGTTCTTC. This chain joins TRBV28 and TRBJ2-1; no clear D. There are 14 residues in the CDR3. V was clipped by 4 bases and J by 6 bases, with 13 bases between them. Germline V CDR1 and CDR2: MDHEN, SYDVKM.

This chain uses TRBV5-6 with TRBJ1-2, with TRBD1 matching 9 bases. Per the germline V gene, CDR1 is SGHDT and CDR2 is YYEEEE. V lost 0 bases to trimming and J lost 6 bases; unmatched junction nucleotides: 6. This CDR3 region has 15 residues. CDR3 bases: TGTGCCAGCAGCTTGGGCCTACAGGGGGCCAATGGCTACACCTTC. It yields the protein CASSLGLQGANGYTF.

This clone was found a few times. This chain links TRBV6-5 with TRBJ1-2; no clear D. The CDR3 length is 12 residues. Trimming shortened V by 10 bases and J by 4 bases, and 13 bases separated the two germline ends. In germline, CDR1 is MNHEY, CDR2 SVGAGI. The chain's CDR3 is CATWETGYGYTF. In nucleotides, the CDR3 is TGTGCCACCTGGGAGACGGGCTATGGCTACACCTTC.

The rearrangement joins TRBV6-5 to TRBJ1-2; possible D gene TRBD1, 5 bases. The CDR3 is 13 residues long. From germline, CDR1 is MNHEY and CDR2 SVGAGI. Between the trimmed V and J ends, which lost 7 bases and 4 bases, there was a span of 13 bases. In DNA, the CDR3 is TGTGCCAGCATCTGGGGGGAACTCTATGGCTACACCTTC. It encodes CASIWGELYGYTF.

This chain's CDR3 is CAIRATSGGSGANVLTF. The CDR3, as DNA: TGTGCCATCAGGGCTACCTCAGGGGGCTCTGGGGCCAACGTCCTGACTTTC. The chain is built from TRBV10-3 and TRBJ2-6, with 7 bases matching TRBD1. The CDR3 is 17 residues long. V shed 6 bases, J shed 0 bases, and the junction held 8 bases outside the gene matches. Per the germline V gene, CDR1 is ENHRY and CDR2 is SYGVKD.

The rearrangement links TRBV2 to TRBJ1-5; TRBD1 matches 8 bases. The CDR3 is 14 residues long. The junction had 7 bases not matched to a gene; V was cut back by 6 bases and J by 6 bases. CDR1 and CDR2 from the germline V gene are SNHLY and FYNNEI. For the CDR3, the DNA is TGTGCCAGCAGCCGCGGACAGGGTGGTCAGCCCCAGCATTTT. Residues: CASSRGQGGQPQHF.

The gene calls are TRBV18 and TRBJ1-1; no firm D call. V was cut by 4 bases and J by 3 bases, with 15 bases left in between. The length of the CDR3 is 15 residues. CDR1 KGHSH and CDR2 LQKENI come from the germline V gene. CDR3 sequence (DNA): TGTGCCAGCTCACTTTTTACGGGTAGACACACTGAAGCTTTCTTT. This sequence encodes CASSLFTGRHTEAFF.

The V gene is TRBV7-9, the J gene TRBJ2-1; weak D call: TRBD2 (5 bases). The length of the CDR3 is 14 residues. Trimming removed 4 bases at V and 5 bases at J, with 12 bases between. Germline assignment: CDR1 SEHNR and CDR2 FQNEAQ (reference sequence). In DNA, the CDR3 is TGTGCCAGCAGCTCTGAGCGGAGCCACAATGAGCAGTTCTTC. It encodes CASSSERSHNEQFF. Variable domain in full (rest from reference TRBV7-9 and TRBJ2-1): DTGVSQNPRHKITKRGQNVTFRCDPISEHNRLYWYRQTLGQGPEFLTYFQNEAQLEKSRLLSDRFSAERPKGSFSTLEIQRTEQGDSAMYLCASSSERSHNEQFFGPGTRLTVL.

The gene calls are TRBV30 and TRBJ1-1; TRBD1 matches 10 bases. This CDR3 comprises 13 residues. CDR1 is GTSNPN, CDR2 SVGIG, per germline (reference sequence). The V segment lost 3 bases and the J segment 5 bases; nucleotides outside the gene matches: 3. The CDR3 nucleotides are TGTGCCTGGAGCTGGACAGGGGGTACTGAAGCTTTCTTT. Translated: CAWSWTGGTEAFF.

Only a few counts were recorded for this clone. The gene calls are TRBV12-3 or TRBV12-4 and TRBJ1-2; TRBD1 might be the D (5 bases). Trimming took 6 bases from V and 4 from J, leaving 9 bases between them. This CDR3 spans 12 amino acids. The CDR3 protein is CASRRQLYGYTF. CDR3 in DNA: TGTGCCAGCAGACGACAGCTCTATGGCTACACCTTC.

V usage is TRBV27 and J usage is TRBJ1-5, with D tentatively TRBD1 (6 bases). The CDR3 loop spans 15 amino acids. Between the trimmed V and J ends, which lost 1 base and 3 bases, there was a span of 10 bases. Germline V gene lookup returns CDR1 MNHEY and CDR2 SMNVEV (reference sequence). This CDR3 reads CASSLWYRDNQPQHF. Here the CDR3 DNA reads TGTGCCAGCAGTTTATGGTACAGGGACAATCAGCCCCAGCATTTT.

V and J are TRBV6-5 and TRBJ1-1, with 9 bases that match TRBD1. Germline values: CDR1 MNHEY, CDR2 SVGAGI. The CDR3 consists of 13 residues. V was clipped by 10 bases and J by 7 bases; unmatched bases: 10. DNA of the CDR3: TGTGCCACGGCACAGGGGGCTGGGAATGAAGCTTTCTTT. It is translated as CATAQGAGNEAFF.

The V gene is TRBV25-1, the J gene TRBJ2-1; TRBD1 is a possible D gene (5 bases). CDR3 length equals 15 residues. CDR1 is MGHDK and CDR2 is SYGVNS in the germline V gene. Trimming took off 8 bases at V and 8 bases at J, with 22 bases between the two ends. Written as DNA, the CDR3 is TGTGCCAGCTCTCCGTTGACAGAAATTAAGGATGAGCAGTTCTTC. Its protein product is CASSPLTEIKDEQFF.

The chain joins TRBV11-2 to TRBJ2-3; a possible D gene is TRBD2 (6 bases). Per the germline V gene, CDR1 is SGHAT and CDR2 is FQNNGV. There are 16 residues in the CDR3. Trimming cost V 5 bases and J 6 bases, with 21 bases left between them. CDR3 DNA sequence: TGTGCCAGCAGCCCCATACCGGGACTGAAAGGGGATACGCAGTATTTT. Its translation: CASSPIPGLKGDTQYF.

The rearrangement links TRBV18 to TRBJ2-2; D remains unclear. V shed 1 base and J shed 3 bases, with 12 bases lying between them. Germline CDR1 KGHSH, CDR2 LQKENI. The length of the CDR3 is 16 residues. The CDR3 DNA sequence: TGTGCCAGCTCACCACTACCCGAGCCGGACACCGGGGAGCTGTTTTTT. Translating gives CASSPLPEPDTGELFF.

The chain uses TRBV6-4 and TRBJ1-3; a possible D gene is TRBD1 (6 bases). The ends were cut back, 8 bases at V and 0 bases at J, with 14 bases in the middle. CDR1 is MRHNA, CDR2 SNTAGT, per germline. This CDR3 is 15 amino acids long. The CDR3 is CASSPGADSGNTIYF. CDR3 bases: TGTGCCAGCTCCCCAGGGGCTGACTCTGGAAACACCATATATTTT.

This sequence joins TRBV27 and TRBJ1-6; D gene unclear. Germline V gene sequence: CDR1 MNHEY, CDR2 SMNVEV (reference sequence). There are 12 residues in the CDR3. Trimming took off 6 bases at V and 4 bases at J, with 4 bases between the two ends. The CDR3 DNA sequence: TGTGCCAGCAGCCTGTATAATTCACCCCTCCACTTT. It is translated as CASSLYNSPLHF.

V usage is TRBV6-5 and J usage is TRBJ1-2; possibly TRBD1 for D (5 bases). Per the germline V gene, CDR1 is MNHEY and CDR2 is SVGAGI. Trimming took 8 bases from V and 7 from J, leaving 14 bases between them. CDR3 length equals 12 residues. The CDR3 bases are TGTGCCAGCCAGCAGGGCGGGGGTGGCTACACCTTC. Amino acid sequence: CASQQGGGGYTF.

This clone was detected a few times. The rearrangement joins TRBV7-2 to TRBJ1-1, with D tentatively TRBD1 (5 bases). The CDR3 extends over 14 amino acids. Germline V CDR1 and CDR2: SGHTA, FQGNSA. The V end was cut by 1 base, the J end by 0 bases, with 6 bases between. CDR3 in amino acids: CASSLGQMNTEAFF. In DNA, the CDR3 is TGTGCCAGCAGCTTAGGACAGATGAACACTGAAGCTTTCTTT. Based on the CDR3 plus reference TRBV7-2 and TRBJ1-1, the full variable domain is GAGVSQSPSNKVTEKGKDVELRCDPISGHTALYWYRQSLGQGLEFLIYFQGNSAPDKSGLPSDRFSAERTGGSVSTLTIQRTQQEDSAVYLCASSLGQMNTEAFFGQGTRLTVV.